The T cell receptor (beta chain) under discussion was sequenced for a study of blood T cell repertoires in COVID-19. The trim removed 1 base at V and 6 bases at J, leaving 5 bases unmatched. This CDR3 comprises 15 residues. CDR1 and CDR2 (germline): KGHDR, SFDVKD. Produced via immunoSEQ multiplex PCR; TCRdb's table is partial and in-frame only. The data contain 350,000 to 450,000 clones, around nine tenths of them singletons. The sample holds one count of this clone. Sequencing input: PBMCs or T cells enriched from blood (not recorded which). This sequence was found in a woman aged 25 to 39 who had recovered from COVID-19. The chain is built from TRBV24-1 and TRBJ2-3, with TRBD1 identical over 8 bases. The CDR3 protein is CATSDFGQGADTQYF. CDR3 DNA: TGTGCCACCAGTGATTTCGGGCAGGGGGCCGATACGCAGTATTTT.